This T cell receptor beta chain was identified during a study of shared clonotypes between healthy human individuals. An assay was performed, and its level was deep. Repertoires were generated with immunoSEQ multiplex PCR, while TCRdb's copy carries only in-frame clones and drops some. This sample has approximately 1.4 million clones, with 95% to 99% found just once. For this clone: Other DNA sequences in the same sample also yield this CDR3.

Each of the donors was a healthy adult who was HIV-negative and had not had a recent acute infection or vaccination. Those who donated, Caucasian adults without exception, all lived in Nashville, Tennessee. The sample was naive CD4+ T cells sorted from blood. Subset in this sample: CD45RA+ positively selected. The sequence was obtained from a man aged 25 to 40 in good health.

The CDR3 DNA reads as TGCAGCGTGGGGGACAGCACAGATACGCAGTATTTT. It translates to CSVGDSTDTQYF. The chain has TRBV29-1 and TRBJ2-3; D possibly matches TRBD1 or TRBD2 (5 bases each). The CDR3 is 12 amino acids. With 6 bases removed from V and 0 bases from J, the gap between germline ends came to 7 bases. Germline V CDR1 and CDR2: SQVTM, ANQGSEA.